This T cell receptor (beta chain) was recorded in a study of cytomegalovirus exposure and HLA in healthy donors. In regard to this clone: Its antigen is unidentified.

Likely unrecorded immune exposures existed in these nominally healthy donors. With 60 Vbeta and 13 Jbeta primers, the PCR was carried out. Sequencing used immunoSEQ multiplex PCR; TCRdb keeps in-frame clones, though not all of them. The sample carries 35,000 to 50,000 clones, 51% recorded once. General study findings and limits: In vitro work confirmed that a few CMV-associated chains recognize CMV antigens.

Germline CDR1 reads SGHRS; CDR2 reads YFSETQ. The CDR3 runs to 15 residues. V was shortened by 0 bases and J by 2 bases, with 12 bases between the two germline ends. The rearrangement joins TRBV5-1 to TRBJ2-7, with D tentatively TRBD1 (5 bases). The sequence was collected from a man aged 55 to 70 in good health and CMV-seronegative. The sample was PBMCs. CDR3 protein: CASSLVSGRTYEQYF. CDR3 in DNA: TGCGCCAGCAGCTTGGTATCAGGGCGCACCTACGAGCAGTACTTC.